The 31 T cell receptor beta chains given below trace back to one sample, sequenced in a study of blood T cells in healthy people across ages. Next came a second PCR, run for about 6 to 12 cycles, which used a sample-barcoded 5' primer along with a J-beta primer mix. TCRdb used MiXCR to reprocess the 5' RACE reads, holding one entry per CDR3 protein. This table holds about 1.8 million distinct CDR3 sequences, 49% found once. What was sequenced was blood. The receptors originated from a woman aged 40 to 55 in good health.

The chain carries TRBV27 and TRBJ2-1, with D maybe TRBD1 (6 bases). V was trimmed by 0 bases and J by 7 bases, leaving 16 bases between them. The CDR3 contains 16 residues. The germline CDR1 and CDR2 sequences are MNHEY and SMNVEV (reference sequence). CDR3: CASSLSQQGISNEQFF. The CDR3 DNA sequence: TGTGCCAGCAGTTTATCGCAGCAGGGGATTAGTAATGAGCAGTTCTTC.

This clonotype has only a few counts. The chain has TRBV7-2 and TRBJ2-4; the D is unclear. TRBJ2-7 matches the DNA end more closely, so the J call is doubtful. Per germline, CDR1 SGHTA and CDR2 FQGNSA. The CDR3 is 13 residues long. DNA for the CDR3: TGTGCCAGCAGAATCTCGGGCGGCTACGAGCAGTACTTC. Residues: CASRISGGYEQYF.

The rearrangement joins TRBV6-5 to TRBJ2-7; 10 positions agree with TRBD1. CDR1 and CDR2 (germline): MNHEY, SVGAGI. Germline trimming cut 0 bases from V and 3 bases from J; bases unmatched to any gene: 5. This CDR3 comprises 16 residues. The CDR3 sequence: CASSYSLRTGGYEQYF. The CDR3 DNA reads as TGTGCCAGCAGTTACTCGCTCCGGACAGGGGGCTACGAGCAGTACTTC.

This chain connects TRBV15 to TRBJ1-2, with 9 bases matching TRBD1. The CDR3 sequence is 19 residues long. Per the germline V gene, CDR1 is LNHNV and CDR2 is YYDKDF (reference sequence). Trimming cost V 3 bases and J 0 bases; bases outside gene matches: 14. The CDR3 loop is CATSSLLTGQGQANYGYTF. CDR3 sequence (DNA): TGTGCCACCAGCAGTCTTCTTACGGGACAGGGTCAAGCTAACTATGGCTACACCTTC.

The J gene is TRBJ1-1, the V gene TRBV12-3 or TRBV12-4; D not resolved. V lost 2 bases and J 0 bases, leaving 16 bases between the germline ends. This CDR3 is 17 amino acids long. CDR3 nucleotide sequence: TGTGCCAGCAGTTTACCCCCACGTCTCAAATTGAACACTGAAGCTTTCTTT. Translated: CASSLPPRLKLNTEAFF.

V gene TRBV5-1 combines with J gene TRBJ2-7; 8 bases are a match to TRBD1. V shed 4 bases and J 3 bases; nucleotides not matched to a gene: 15. The germline CDR1 and CDR2 sequences are SGHRS and YFSETQ. This CDR3 is 17 amino acids long. The CDR3 nucleotides read TGCGCCAGCAGCCGAACTCTCACCGGACAGGGACACTACGAGCAGTACTTC. As protein: CASSRTLTGQGHYEQYF.

This chain connects TRBV5-1 to TRBJ2-7, with 7 bases that match TRBD1. Looked up from germline, CDR1 is SGHRS and CDR2 is YFSETQ. The V gene end was trimmed by 3 bases and the J gene end by 2 bases; junction bases not matched to a gene: 5. The CDR3 covers 14 residues. The CDR3 DNA sequence: TGCGCCAGCAGCTACGGGACAGTTGCCTACGAGCAGTACTTC. This gives the protein CASSYGTVAYEQYF.

The chain has TRBV27 and TRBJ1-6; unclear D gene. V was pared by 6 bases and J by 7 bases, with 13 bases between. Germline V CDR1 and CDR2: MNHEY, SMNVEV (reference sequence). The CDR3 totals 14 residues. The CDR3 nucleotides are TGTGCCAGCAGACTTAGAGGGAAAAATTCACCCCTCCACTTT. It translates to CASRLRGKNSPLHF.

This clonotype was observed a single time. This chain uses TRBV7-2 with TRBJ2-3; D gene unclear. This CDR3 has 15 amino acids. The germline gives CDR1 SGHTA, CDR2 FQGNSA. V lost 9 bases to trimming and J lost 0 bases, with 16 bases between them. Here the CDR3 DNA reads TGTGCCAGTAGGCTGTGGGGATCTAGCACAGATACGCAGTATTTT. This gives the protein CASRLWGSSTDTQYF.

This clonotype was counted a few times. The rearrangement links TRBV20-1 to TRBJ2-5; 9 positions agree with TRBD2. V was pared by 1 base and J by 1 base, with 4 bases of the junction left unmatched. Germline V gene data show CDR1 as DFQATT and CDR2 as SNEGSKA (reference sequence). The length of the CDR3 is 15 residues. The CDR3: CSARVAGATQETQYF. The CDR3 DNA reads as TGCAGTGCTAGAGTAGCGGGGGCCACCCAAGAGACCCAGTACTTC.

This chain uses TRBV20-1 with TRBJ1-2, with 7 bases matching TRBD1. Trimming took 3 bases from V and 2 from J; bases not matched to a gene: 6. The CDR3 spans 14 residues. Germline loops: CDR1 DFQATT, CDR2 SNEGSKA (reference sequence). In nucleotides, the CDR3 is TGCAGTGCTAGTCGGGTGACAGGGAACTATGGCTACACCTTC. Protein: CSASRVTGNYGYTF.

This chain uses TRBV19 with TRBJ2-5, with D perhaps matching TRBD1 (5 bases). CDR3 length: 14 residues. Trimming cost V 1 base and J 5 bases, with 11 bases left between them. Per the germline V gene, CDR1 is LNHDA and CDR2 is SQIVND (reference sequence). CDR3 coding DNA: TGTGCCAGTAGTATAGGGGGCGTAGGGGAGACCCAGTACTTC. Translation gives CASSIGGVGETQYF.

This clonotype was seen just once. The V and J genes are TRBV20-1 and TRBJ1-2, with 7 bases identical to TRBD1. The CDR3 consists of 13 residues. From germline, CDR1 is DFQATT and CDR2 SNEGSKA (reference sequence). V shed 3 bases and J 4 bases; nucleotides not matched to a gene: 5. CDR3 protein: CSASPGQLYGYTF. The DNA for the CDR3 is TGCAGTGCTAGTCCGGGACAGCTCTATGGCTACACCTTC.

The J gene is TRBJ2-3, the V gene TRBV3-1, with D possibly being TRBD1 or TRBD2 (5 bases each). V was shortened by 0 bases and J by 3 bases, with 10 bases between the two germline ends. There are 15 residues in the CDR3. Germline CDR1 is LGHDT and CDR2 is YNNKEL (reference sequence). CDR3 region: CASSQEMWGTDTQYF. In nucleotides, the CDR3 is TGTGCCAGCAGCCAAGAGATGTGGGGGACAGATACGCAGTATTTT.

This clonotype was counted between two and nine times. The V call is TRBV12-3 or TRBV12-4, the J call TRBJ2-7; 9 nucleotides agree with TRBD1. V lost 2 bases and J lost 3; bases outside the gene matches: 5. The CDR3 spans 15 residues. The CDR3 bases are TGTGCCAGCAGTTTATCCGGGACAGGGAACTACGAGCAGTACTTC. As protein: CASSLSGTGNYEQYF.

This clonotype was counted many times. This chain joins TRBV18 and TRBJ2-3; a possible D gene is TRBD1 (6 bases). The CDR3 runs to 14 residues. Germline V CDR1 and CDR2: KGHSH, LQKENI. V shed 2 bases and J shed 4 bases, with 10 bases lying between them. The CDR3 region has the DNA TGTGCCAGCTCACCAAGGCAGGGGTCAGATACGCAGTATTTT. Translated, it gives CASSPRQGSDTQYF. The full variable domain, with the rest looked up from reference TRBV18 and TRBJ2-3, is NAGVMQNPRHLVRRRGQEARLRCSPMKGHSHVYWYRQLPEEGLKFMVYLQKENIIDESGMPKERFSAEFPKEGPSILRIQQVVRGDSAAYFCASSPRQGSDTQYFGPGTRLTVL.

V and J are TRBV4-2 and TRBJ2-1, with D possibly matching TRBD1 (5 bases). The CDR3 length is 17 residues. Germline CDR1 and CDR2: LGHNA and YNFKEQ. V lost 5 bases, J lost 4 bases, and 21 bases lay in between. CDR3 sequence reads: CASSLDGLRKGYNEQFF. CDR3 sequence (DNA): TGTGCCAGCAGCTTAGATGGGCTCCGGAAGGGGTACAATGAGCAGTTCTTC.

This clonotype showed up just a few times. The genes are TRBV7-9 and TRBJ1-2; D perhaps matches TRBD1 (6 bases). The ends were cut back, 2 bases at V and 2 bases at J, with 9 bases in the middle. The CDR3 has 14 amino acids. Germline assignment: CDR1 SEHNR and CDR2 FQNEAQ (reference sequence). CDR3 sequence (DNA): TGTGCCAGCAGCTTACAGGACAGCAACTATGGCTACACCTTC. Translation: CASSLQDSNYGYTF.

This clonotype was recorded a few times. The chain uses TRBV27 and TRBJ2-7; TRBD2 might be the D (7 bases). V lost 6 bases and J lost 3, with 18 bases in between. The CDR3 runs 15 residues. Germline V gene data show CDR1 as MNHEY and CDR2 as SMNVEV (reference sequence). The CDR3 DNA reads TGTGCCAGCAGCCGCGGGGAGGGGGGACGCTACGAGCAGTACTTC. This gives the protein CASSRGEGGRYEQYF.

V and J are TRBV6-2 or TRBV6-3 and TRBJ2-5; D might be TRBD1 or TRBD2, each matching 6 bases. The J call is in doubt because the DNA end fits TRBJ2-4 better. Looked up from germline, CDR1 is MNHEY and CDR2 is SVGEGT. The CDR3 totals 16 residues. The CDR3 DNA reads as TGTGCCAGCAGTTACTCAGGAGGGGGAGCGGGAAACATTCAGTACTTC. This codes for CASSYSGGGAGNIQYF.

The chain links TRBV29-1 to TRBJ1-2; 7 bases fit TRBD1. Trimming at V came to 5 bases and at J to 7 bases, leaving 7 bases not matched to a gene. Per the germline V gene, CDR1 is SQVTM and CDR2 is ANQGSEA. This CDR3 region has 12 residues. CDR3 region: CSVSTGEGGYTF. The CDR3 DNA follows: TGCAGCGTTTCCACAGGGGAGGGTGGCTACACCTTC. Full variable domain (outside the CDR3, taken from reference TRBV29-1 and TRBJ1-2): SAVISQKPSRDICQRGTSLTIQCQVDSQVTMMFWYRQQPGQSLTLIATANQGSEATYESGFVIDKFPISRPNLTFSTLTVSNMSPEDSSIYLCSVSTGEGGYTFGSGTRLTVV.

In its sample, this clonotype was seen many times. This CDR3 reads CSVRGREETQYF. DNA of the CDR3: TGCAGCGTGAGGGGGAGGGAAGAGACCCAGTACTTC. This chain joins TRBV29-1 and TRBJ2-5; possible D gene TRBD2, 7 bases. The CDR3 extends over 12 amino acids. Germline V CDR1 and CDR2: SQVTM, ANQGSEA. The V end was cut by 6 bases, the J end by 3 bases, with 11 bases between.

J is TRBJ2-3 and V is TRBV29-1; possibly TRBD2 for D (6 bases). CDR3 length: 13 residues. Germline V gives CDR1 SQVTM, CDR2 ANQGSEA. Between the trimmed V and J ends, which lost 4 bases and 5 bases, there was a span of 13 bases. This CDR3 reads CSVVLGLVDTQYF. CDR3 DNA: TGCAGCGTTGTGCTGGGACTGGTAGATACGCAGTATTTT.

This clonotype was detected only a few times. The CDR3 is CASSLDGFVHGYTF. In DNA, the CDR3 is TGTGCCAGCAGCTTGGACGGCTTCGTTCATGGCTACACCTTC. The J gene is TRBJ1-2, the V gene TRBV7-9; D is undetermined. This CDR3 is 14 amino acids long. Germline values: CDR1 SEHNR, CDR2 FQNEAQ (reference sequence). Trimming pared 3 bases from V and 6 bases from J, leaving 14 bases between.

The chain is built from TRBV3-1 and TRBJ2-5; tentative D call: TRBD1 (5 bases). Germline-derived CDR1 and CDR2 are LGHDT and YNNKEL (reference sequence). The CDR3 length is 15 residues. The V gene lost 0 bases and the J gene lost 7 bases, with 15 bases spanning the gap. This CDR3 reads CASSQDRGRPLTQYF. CDR3 DNA sequence: TGTGCCAGCAGCCAAGATAGGGGCAGGCCACTGACCCAGTACTTC.

The gene calls are TRBV5-8 and TRBJ2-1, with D tentatively TRBD2 (6 bases). The CDR3 sequence is 16 residues long. V was cut by 0 bases and J by 5 bases, with 15 bases left in between. CDR1 and CDR2 from the germline V gene are SGHTS and YDEGEE. DNA for the CDR3: TGTGCCAGCAGCTTGGGTTTACTGGGACTCGACAATGAGCAGTTCTTC. Encoded protein: CASSLGLLGLDNEQFF.

This CDR3 is CASSSASGNEQFF. CDR3 nucleotides: TGTGCCAGCAGCTCCGCTAGCGGCAATGAGCAGTTCTTC. The V and J genes are TRBV7-2 and TRBJ2-1; TRBD2 agrees at 7 bases. Per the germline V gene, CDR1 is SGHTA and CDR2 is FQGNSA. The CDR3 sequence is 13 residues long. Unmatched junction bases numbered 3, after V lost 4 bases and J lost 6 bases.

The chain employs TRBV15 and TRBJ2-3; 7 bases agree with TRBD1. This CDR3 has 15 residues. Germline V lookup: CDR1 LNHNV, CDR2 YYDKDF (reference sequence). The V gene end was trimmed by 5 bases and the J gene end by 1 base; junction bases not matched to a gene: 6. CDR3 sequence reads: CATSRSTGRTDTQYF. The CDR3 nucleotides are TGTGCCACCAGCCGCTCGACAGGGCGCACAGATACGCAGTATTTT.

The rearrangement uses TRBV6-2 or TRBV6-3 and TRBJ1-5, with TRBD1 matching over 10 bases. From germline, CDR1 is MNHEY and CDR2 SVGEGT. Germline trimming cut 6 bases from V and 6 bases from J; bases unmatched to any gene: 14. The CDR3 contains 17 residues. The CDR3: CASRSEPGTGESQPQHF. The CDR3 region has the DNA TGTGCCAGCAGGAGCGAACCCGGGACAGGGGAGAGTCAGCCCCAGCATTTT.

J is TRBJ2-1 and V is TRBV6-2 or TRBV6-3; 8 nucleotides line up with TRBD1. The CDR3 totals 16 residues. In germline, CDR1 is MNHEY, CDR2 SVGEGT. Losses at the gene ends were 5 bases for V and 1 base for J; bases not matched to a gene: 7. The CDR3 reads CASSRDRGLSYNEQFF. CDR3 coding DNA: TGTGCCAGCAGTAGAGACAGGGGCCTATCCTACAATGAGCAGTTCTTC.

The gene calls are TRBV5-5 and TRBJ2-3, with unresolved D. Germline V gives CDR1 SGHKS, CDR2 YYEKEE (reference sequence). This CDR3 region has 12 residues. V was clipped by 0 bases and J by 7 bases, with 6 bases between them. The CDR3 sequence: CASSLGIYTQYF. The CDR3 region has the DNA TGTGCCAGCAGCTTGGGGATCTATACGCAGTATTTT.